The rows below give T cell receptor beta chains drawn from one sample of a study of siplizumab effects on memory and regulatory T cells. The repertoire was sequenced with immunoSEQ multiplex PCR; TCRdb's copy has only in-frame clones and lacks some. The data contain some 75,000 clones, 93% of them singletons. Sequenced sample: CD8+ T cells sorted from blood. These receptors were obtained from a human donor in good health. Both conserved end residues are part of each CDR3. The D gene is left open where the match is weak. A row's size may be missing; if present it is once, few, many or a size class.

j_gene	abundance	v_gene	d_gene	len	CDR3aa	CDR3nt
TRBJ1-1	-	TRBV9	TRBD1	16	CASSVGVQGVNTEAFF	TGTGCCAGCAGCGTTGGCGTCCAGGGGGTGAACACTGAAGCTTTCTTT
TRBJ1-5	once	TRBV27	-	14	CASSLPGSDQPQHF	TGTGCCAGCAGTTTACCGGGGTCAGATCAGCCCCAGCATTTT
TRBJ2-5	-	TRBV9	-	15	CASSVDGQIQETQYF	TGTGCCAGCAGCGTAGACGGACAGATACAAGAGACCCAGTACTTC
TRBJ2-7	-	TRBV30	TRBD1	14	CAWSDGTGAYEQYF	TGTGCCTGGAGTGATGGGACAGGGGCCTACGAGCAGTACTTC
TRBJ1-5	once	TRBV14	TRBD1	18	CASILPPGQGDPPQPQHF	TGTGCCAGCATCCTCCCGCCGGGACAGGGAGACCCGCCCCAGCCCCAGCATTTT
TRBJ1-1	-	TRBV4-3	TRBD1	16	CASSQGTGGMNTEAFF	TGCGCCAGCAGCCAGGGGACAGGGGGTATGAACACTGAAGCTTTCTTT
TRBJ2-1	-	TRBV19	-	20	CASSIEVRLSPLAINNEQFF	TGTGCCAGTAGTATAGAGGTAAGGCTGTCACCCCTTGCAATAAACAATGAGCAGTTCTTC
TRBJ2-3	-	TRBV5-8	-	16	CASSPYGSSATDTQYF	TGTGCCAGCAGCCCGTACGGGTCTTCGGCCACAGATACGCAGTATTTT
TRBJ2-7	-	TRBV4-1	TRBD1	15	CASSQDWDRGYEQYF	TGCGCCAGCAGCCAAGATTGGGACAGGGGTTACGAGCAGTACTTC
TRBJ1-3	-	TRBV19	-	15	CASSMESGAGNTIYF	TGTGCCAGTAGTATGGAGTCGGGTGCTGGAAACACCATATATTTT
TRBJ2-7	-	TRBV7-9	TRBD2	16	CASSFPTSGGAYEQYF	TGTGCCAGCAGCTTCCCTACTAGCGGGGGGGCCTACGAGCAGTACTTC
TRBJ1-1	-	TRBV6-5	-	11	CASSKNTEAFF	TGTGCCAGCAGCAAAAACACTGAAGCTTTCTTT
TRBJ2-5	-	TRBV5-1	-	13	CASAPPGKETQYF	TGCGCCAGCGCCCCGCCGGGTAAAGAGACCCAGTACTTC
TRBJ1-2	-	TRBV4-3	TRBD1	15	CASSQVIGGNYGYTF	TGCGCCAGCAGCCAAGTAATAGGGGGCAACTATGGCTACACCTTC
TRBJ1-6	-	TRBV27	TRBD1	15	CASSEGTGDNSPLHF	TGTGCCAGCAGTGAAGGGACAGGGGATAATTCACCCCTCCACTTT
TRBJ1-5	-	TRBV5-6	TRBD1	14	CASSFGTGDQPQHF	TGTGCCAGCAGCTTTGGGACAGGGGATCAGCCCCAGCATTTT
TRBJ1-2	once	TRBV6-6	TRBD1	13	CASSYQGAHGYTF	TGTGCCAGCAGTTACCAGGGGGCACATGGCTACACCTTC
TRBJ2-7	-	TRBV28	TRBD2	18	CASSSGSFSSGGSYEQYF	TGTGCCAGCAGTTCCGGTTCCTTCTCTAGCGGGGGGAGTTATGAGCAGTACTTC
TRBJ2-7	-	TRBV28	TRBD1	14	CASSLTGGAHEQYF	TGTGCCAGCAGTTTGACAGGGGGCGCACACGAGCAGTACTTC
TRBJ1-1	once	TRBV15	-	13	CATSARENTEAFF	TGTGCCACCAGTGCCCGGGAGAACACTGAAGCTTTCTTT
TRBJ2-7	-	TRBV27	TRBD2	13	CASAGGANYEQYF	TGTGCCAGCGCCGGGGGGGCTAACTACGAGCAGTACTTC
TRBJ1-1	-	TRBV29-1	-	10	CSVPDGEAFF	TGCAGCGTCCCCGACGGTGAAGCTTTCTTT
TRBJ2-3	-	TRBV7-2	TRBD2	16	CASSTSLAVLTDTQYF	TGTGCCAGCAGCACCTCACTAGCGGTCCTCACAGATACGCAGTATTTT
TRBJ1-2	-	TRBV19	TRBD1	16	CASSPWDSQPNYGYTF	TGTGCCAGTAGTCCTTGGGACAGCCAACCTAACTATGGCTACACCTTC
TRBJ2-7	few	TRBV5-1	TRBD1	15	CASSQTGTGVHEQYF	TGCGCCAGCAGCCAGACAGGGACAGGGGTCCACGAGCAGTACTTC
TRBJ2-7	-	TRBV4-2	-	13	CASSRDGSYEQYF	TGTGCCAGCAGCCGGGACGGCTCCTACGAGCAGTACTTC
TRBJ2-7	-	TRBV27	TRBD1	13	CASSLQGAYEQYF	TGTGCCAGCAGTCTACAGGGGGCCTACGAGCAGTACTTC
TRBJ2-7	-	TRBV9	TRBD2	15	CASSVGLAGGYEQYF	TGTGCCAGCAGCGTAGGACTAGCGGGGGGATACGAGCAGTACTTC
TRBJ2-3	-	TRBV29-1	TRBD1	12	CSVLQGPDTQYF	TGCAGCGTTTTACAGGGGCCAGATACGCAGTATTTT
TRBJ2-2	once	TRBV7-3	TRBD1	15	CASSLRGGEAGELFF	TGTGCCAGCAGCTTAAGAGGGGGCGAAGCCGGGGAGCTGTTTTTT
TRBJ2-3	-	TRBV28	-	11	CASTVMDTQYF	TGTGCCAGCACAGTCATGGATACGCAGTATTTT
TRBJ2-2	-	TRBV11-2	TRBD2	16	CASSVIGGANTGELFF	TGTGCCAGCAGCGTGATCGGGGGGGCGAACACCGGGGAGCTGTTTTTT
TRBJ1-5	-	TRBV7-6	-	16	CASSLEAGGSNQPQHF	TGTGCCAGCAGCTTAGAGGCGGGAGGAAGCAATCAGCCCCAGCATTTT
TRBJ2-7	-	TRBV2	TRBD1	14	CASNPGQVRNEQYF	TGTGCCAGCAACCCGGGACAGGTTCGGAACGAGCAGTACTTC
TRBJ2-2	-	TRBV18	TRBD2	15	CASTWTSEDTGELFF	TGTGCCAGCACCTGGACTAGCGAGGACACCGGGGAGCTGTTTTTT
TRBJ1-6	-	TRBV5-6	TRBD1	14	CASSFGQANSPLHF	TGTGCCAGCAGCTTCGGACAGGCGAATTCACCCCTCCACTTT
TRBJ2-7	-	TRBV7-9	-	15	CASSTTGIGDYEQYF	TGTGCCAGCAGCACCACAGGGATAGGGGACTACGAGCAGTACTTC
TRBJ1-1	-	TRBV15	-	13	CATSPWENTEAFF	TGTGCCACCAGTCCCTGGGAGAACACTGAAGCTTTCTTT
TRBJ1-2	-	TRBV7-6	-	14	CASSPERGNSGYTF	TGTGCCAGCAGCCCAGAAAGGGGGAATAGCGGCTACACCTTC
TRBJ2-3	once	TRBV5-4	TRBD2	17	CASSLVYSSGGTDTQYF	TGTGCCAGCAGCTTGGTTTATTCTAGCGGGGGGACAGATACGCAGTATTTT
TRBJ2-1	-	TRBV9	TRBD2	18	CASSVATGVAGHHNEQFF	TGTGCCAGCAGCGTAGCTACGGGGGTAGCGGGGCACCACAATGAGCAGTTCTTC
TRBJ2-7	once	TRBV27	TRBD1	16	CASSFRGTGSSYEQYF	TGTGCCAGCAGTTTTCGGGGGACAGGATCCTCCTACGAGCAGTACTTC
TRBJ2-1	-	TRBV27	-	11	CASGLGGEQFF	TGTGCCAGCGGACTAGGGGGTGAGCAGTTCTTC
TRBJ1-1	-	TRBV10-3	-	14	CAISESDRVTEAFF	TGTGCCATCAGTGAGTCCGATCGAGTCACTGAAGCTTTCTTT
TRBJ2-5	-	TRBV2	TRBD1	16	CASSGMGQGSQETQYF	TGTGCCAGCAGTGGAATGGGACAGGGATCCCAAGAGACCCAGTACTTC
TRBJ2-2	-	TRBV4-1	-	13	CASSQVGTGELFF	TGCGCCAGCAGCCAAGTTGGGACCGGGGAGCTGTTTTTT
TRBJ1-1	-	TRBV10-2	-	12	CASSEANTEAFF	TGCGCCAGCAGTGAGGCGAACACTGAAGCTTTCTTT
TRBJ2-7	-	TRBV29-1	-	13	CSAITRTSYEQYF	TGCAGCGCCATAACCCGGACTTCCTACGAGCAGTACTTC
TRBJ1-5	-	TRBV6-6	TRBD1	13	CASSTGTGLNDHF	TGTGCCAGCTCAACCGGGACAGGGCTAAATGACCATTTT
TRBJ1-2	-	TRBV6-5	TRBD1	15	CASSSLQGESYGYTF	TGTGCCAGCAGTTCCCTACAGGGGGAGTCCTATGGCTACACCTTC
TRBJ1-1	-	TRBV2	-	15	CASSELARVNTEAFF	TGTGCCAGCAGTGAGTTGGCCAGGGTGAACACTGAAGCTTTCTTT
TRBJ1-1	once	TRBV11-2	-	14	CASSLGTGDTEAFF	TGTGCCAGCAGCTTGGGAACCGGTGACACTGAAGCTTTCTTT
TRBJ1-4	-	TRBV4-1	-	14	CASLTGGAGEKLFF	TGCGCCAGCCTAACGGGGGGCGCGGGTGAAAAACTGTTTTTT
TRBJ2-7	-	TRBV15	-	13	CATSRRRDYEQYF	TGTGCCACCAGCAGACGCAGGGACTACGAGCAGTACTTC